This TCR beta chain was captured in a study of T-cell reconstitution after alpha-beta-depleted transplantation in children. Germline CDR1 reads SEHNR; CDR2 reads FQNEAQ (reference sequence). V gave up 2 bases and J gave up 3 bases, with 16 bases separating them. The CDR3 has 17 amino acids. Researchers prepared the TCRbeta library using unique molecular identifiers, the study reports. TCRdb redid the calling of the PCR reads with MiXCR, one entry per CDR3 protein. The repertoire holds 250,000 to 400,000 distinct CDR3 sequences, with approximately 23% as singletons. Study findings and constraints: Alpha-beta T cells present about two months after transplant were reported to originate from several hundred expanded graft clones. It was surviving recipient T cells and thymic progenitors that gave some patients high TCRbeta diversity at day 60. Counts and diversity of T cells one year after transplant came mostly from newly produced T cells.

This clonotype showed up just a few times. Antigen unknown. The chain uses TRBV7-9 and TRBJ1-4, with D perhaps matching TRBD1 (6 bases). The starting material was PBMCs, mostly from graft donor cells, obtained 180 days after TCRalphabeta/CD19-depleted stem cell transplant. The source is a male patient aged 10 to 17 who had a stem cell transplant for acute lymphoblastic leukemia, so the T cells may come from the graft donor. The CDR3, as DNA: TGTGCCAGCAGCTTATGGGGGCGCGGGGAGTCTAATGAAAAACTGTTTTTT. Translating it yields CASSLWGRGESNEKLFF.